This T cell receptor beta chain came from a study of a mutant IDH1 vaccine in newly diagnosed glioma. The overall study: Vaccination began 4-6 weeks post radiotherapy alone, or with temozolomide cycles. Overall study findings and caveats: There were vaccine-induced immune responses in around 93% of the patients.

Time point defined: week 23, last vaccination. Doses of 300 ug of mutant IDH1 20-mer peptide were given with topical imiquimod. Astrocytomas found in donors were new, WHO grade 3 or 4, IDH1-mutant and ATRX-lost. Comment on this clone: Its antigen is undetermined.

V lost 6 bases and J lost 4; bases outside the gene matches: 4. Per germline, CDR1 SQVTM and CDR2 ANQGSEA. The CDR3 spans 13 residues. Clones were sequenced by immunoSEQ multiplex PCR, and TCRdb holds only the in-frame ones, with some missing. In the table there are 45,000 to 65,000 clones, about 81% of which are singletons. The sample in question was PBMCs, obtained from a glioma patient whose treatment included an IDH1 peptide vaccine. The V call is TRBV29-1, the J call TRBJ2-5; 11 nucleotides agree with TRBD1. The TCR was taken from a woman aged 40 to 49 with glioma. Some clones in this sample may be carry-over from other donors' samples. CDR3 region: CSVGQGVRETQYF. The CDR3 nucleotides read TGCAGCGTGGGACAGGGGGTGAGAGAGACCCAGTACTTC.